This TCR beta chain was recorded in a study of T cells in Graves' hyperthyroidism and ophthalmopathy. The V end lost 5 bases, the J end lost 2 bases, and 13 bases lay between the germline ends. The V gene's germline CDR1 is MGHRA and CDR2 YSYEKL. The CDR3 contains 14 residues. Graves' hyperthyroidism without ophthalmopathy progression within 18 months was termed stable. Diagnoses rested on clinical symptoms, serum thyroxine and TRAb, thyroid ultrasound and orbital computed tomography. Researchers took RNA transcripts and amplified the TCR beta CDR3 regions from them. When the TCR CDR3 underwent first-round RT-PCR, the HTBI primer set was used. Using its own MiXCR run on the multiplex PCR reads, TCRdb lists one record per CDR3 protein. The sample holds 300,000 or so distinct CDR3 sequences, 16% seen once. This clonotype was detected only a few times. Antigen: not known. Points from the study as a whole: From stable hyperthyroidism, ophthalmopathy was set apart by a 13 V-J model. The majority of expanded thyroid clonotypes above 0.001 also appeared in blood.

The rearrangement joins TRBV4-1 to TRBJ2-7; possible D gene TRBD1, 5 bases. The TCR comes from a man aged 30 to 39 with Graves' hyperthyroidism. Sequences were obtained from blood. CDR3 amino acids: CASSSLRGPYEQYF. CDR3 bases: TGCGCCAGCAGCTCACTAAGGGGTCCCTACGAGCAGTACTTC.